This is a list of T cell receptor beta chains from one sample in a study of T cell responses to AZD1222 COVID-19 vaccine. Profiling relied on immunoSEQ multiplex PCR, and the TCRdb table lists in-frame clones only, not all of them. The data contain approximately 150,000 clones, approximately 93% of them singletons. Material: peripheral blood, obtained 28 days after the second AZD1222 dose. Receptors were obtained from an adult who received the AZD1222 COVID-19 vaccine. Both conserved end residues are part of each CDR3. Fields, in order: J gene, V gene, D gene, clone size, CDR3 DNA, CDR3 protein. The D gene is left open where the match is weak. Some rows have no size entry. The others give once, few or many, or a class for an expanded clone.

J gene: TRBJ2-7; V gene: TRBV6-5; D gene: TRBD1; clone size: NA; CDR3 DNA: TGTGCCAGCAGGAACGGACAGGGGCATATTTTGTACTTC; CDR3 protein: CASRNGQGHILYF
J gene: TRBJ2-3; V gene: TRBV24-1; D gene: NA; clone size: NA; CDR3 DNA: TGTGCCACCAGTGATCCCTCCCGAAGCACAGATACGCAGTATTTT; CDR3 protein: CATSDPSRSTDTQYF
J gene: TRBJ1-2; V gene: TRBV19; D gene: NA; clone size: NA; CDR3 DNA: TGTGCCAGTAGTTTAACAGGGAAGGAGAACTATGGCTACACCTTC; CDR3 protein: CASSLTGKENYGYTF
J gene: TRBJ1-5; V gene: TRBV19; D gene: NA; clone size: NA; CDR3 DNA: TGTGCCAGTAACCTCAGACAGACCAGTAGCAATCAGCCCCAGCATTTT; CDR3 protein: CASNLRQTSSNQPQHF
J gene: TRBJ2-7; V gene: TRBV11-2; D gene: NA; clone size: NA; CDR3 DNA: TGTGCCAGCAGCCCCCTACTCCCCTCAGGGGGGGGCAGAGCCTACGAGCAGTACTTC; CDR3 protein: CASSPLLPSGGGRAYEQYF
J gene: TRBJ2-2; V gene: TRBV5-1; D gene: TRBD2; clone size: NA; CDR3 DNA: TGCGCCAGCAGCTTGGAGTTAGCGGGAGCCGGGGAGCTGTTTTTT; CDR3 protein: CASSLELAGAGELFF
J gene: TRBJ1-1; V gene: TRBV2; D gene: NA; clone size: NA; CDR3 DNA: TGTGCCAGCAGTGTTGAGAGGAACACTGAAGCTTTCTTT; CDR3 protein: CASSVERNTEAFF
J gene: TRBJ1-1; V gene: TRBV29-1; D gene: NA; clone size: NA; CDR3 DNA: TGCAGCGTAGAGGACAGACCGGGAGCTTTCTTT; CDR3 protein: CSVEDRPGAFF
J gene: TRBJ1-4; V gene: TRBV28; D gene: NA; clone size: NA; CDR3 DNA: TGTGCCAGCAGTTGGGGGTTGCCTGATGAAAAACTGTTTTTT; CDR3 protein: CASSWGLPDEKLFF
J gene: TRBJ1-1; V gene: TRBV3-1/TRBV3-2; D gene: TRBD1; clone size: NA; CDR3 DNA: TGTGCCAGCAGCCAACCCCGGGACAGGTCCACTGAAGCTTTCTTT; CDR3 protein: CASSQPRDRSTEAFF
J gene: TRBJ1-3; V gene: TRBV5-6; D gene: NA; clone size: NA; CDR3 DNA: TGTGCCAGCAGCCTTCCGGGAACGGGTGGAAACACCATATATTTT; CDR3 protein: CASSLPGTGGNTIYF
J gene: TRBJ2-3; V gene: TRBV18; D gene: NA; clone size: NA; CDR3 DNA: TGTGCCAGCTCACCTCAGGGGATCAGCACAGATACGCAGTATTTT; CDR3 protein: CASSPQGISTDTQYF
J gene: TRBJ2-7; V gene: TRBV29-1; D gene: NA; clone size: NA; CDR3 DNA: TGCAGCGTTCTCTTTCCGGGACACCACTCCTACGAGCAGTACTTC; CDR3 protein: CSVLFPGHHSYEQYF
J gene: TRBJ2-6; V gene: TRBV9; D gene: NA; clone size: NA; CDR3 DNA: TGTGCCAGCGCAAGACTGCCTTCTGGGGCCAACGTCCTGACTTTC; CDR3 protein: CASARLPSGANVLTF
J gene: TRBJ2-7; V gene: TRBV4-2; D gene: TRBD2; clone size: few; CDR3 DNA: TGTGCCAGCAGCCAAGATCTGAGCGGGGGGGCGGTCGAGCAGTACTTC; CDR3 protein: CASSQDLSGGAVEQYF
J gene: TRBJ2-3; V gene: TRBV5-8; D gene: TRBD2; clone size: NA; CDR3 DNA: TGTGCCAGCAGCTTGGGCCCTTCGGGGGGGAAAAGGGATACGCAGTATTTT; CDR3 protein: CASSLGPSGGKRDTQYF
J gene: TRBJ2-3; V gene: TRBV7-7; D gene: TRBD2; clone size: NA; CDR3 DNA: TGTGCTAGCAGCCCCGCGGGGACTAGACTCACAGATACGCAGTATTTT; CDR3 protein: CASSPAGTRLTDTQYF
J gene: TRBJ2-4; V gene: TRBV5-4; D gene: NA; clone size: NA; CDR3 DNA: TGTGCCAGCAGCTTGGGGTGGGCTACCGGGGACATTCAGTACTTC; CDR3 protein: CASSLGWATGDIQYF
J gene: TRBJ2-4; V gene: TRBV28; D gene: TRBD1; clone size: NA; CDR3 DNA: TGTGCCAGCAGTCGCCGGACAGGGCCCAAAAACATTCAGTACTTC; CDR3 protein: CASSRRTGPKNIQYF
J gene: TRBJ1-1; V gene: TRBV4-2; D gene: TRBD1; clone size: NA; CDR3 DNA: TGTGCCAGCAGCCAAGCCCCGGGACAGGGGGCGAGCACTGAAGCTTTCTTT; CDR3 protein: CASSQAPGQGASTEAFF
J gene: TRBJ2-3; V gene: TRBV7-2; D gene: TRBD1; clone size: NA; CDR3 DNA: TGTGCCAGCAGCCTTGACAGGGGGCTAGATACGCAGTATTTT; CDR3 protein: CASSLDRGLDTQYF
J gene: TRBJ2-1; V gene: TRBV27; D gene: NA; clone size: NA; CDR3 DNA: TGTGCCAGCAGTTTAAACGGGGGGCCCTACAATGAGCAGTTCTTC; CDR3 protein: CASSLNGGPYNEQFF
J gene: TRBJ2-7; V gene: TRBV7-7; D gene: TRBD2; clone size: once; CDR3 DNA: TGTGCCAGCAGCCCCACGACGAACGGGAGGAACTACGAGCAGTACTTC; CDR3 protein: CASSPTTNGRNYEQYF
J gene: TRBJ1-1; V gene: TRBV5-1; D gene: NA; clone size: NA; CDR3 DNA: TGCGCCAGCAGCTTTTACGGCAGTAACACTGAAGCTTTCTTT; CDR3 protein: CASSFYGSNTEAFF
J gene: TRBJ1-2; V gene: TRBV5-1; D gene: TRBD1; clone size: NA; CDR3 DNA: TGCGCCAGCAGCTTATTACAGGGGTACGGCTACACCTTC; CDR3 protein: CASSLLQGYGYTF
J gene: TRBJ2-7; V gene: TRBV10-3; D gene: TRBD2; clone size: NA; CDR3 DNA: TGTGCCATCAGTGAGTCGATAGGCGGGAGGGCCAGGCAGTACTTC; CDR3 protein: CAISESIGGRARQYF
J gene: TRBJ2-1; V gene: TRBV7-3; D gene: NA; clone size: NA; CDR3 DNA: TGTGCCAGCAGCCCGGACCTAGCCGGTCGTGTTGAGCAGTTCTTC; CDR3 protein: CASSPDLAGRVEQFF
J gene: TRBJ1-5; V gene: TRBV7-9; D gene: NA; clone size: few; CDR3 DNA: TGTGCCAGCAGCTTAGGGCCCATAGGACAGAGTAATCAGCCCCAGCATTTT; CDR3 protein: CASSLGPIGQSNQPQHF
J gene: TRBJ1-1; V gene: TRBV2; D gene: NA; clone size: NA; CDR3 DNA: TGTGCCAGGGCCGACGGACATACTACTGAAGCTTTCTTT; CDR3 protein: CARADGHTTEAFF
J gene: TRBJ1-1; V gene: TRBV27; D gene: NA; clone size: NA; CDR3 DNA: TGTGCCAGCAGCCAGAACGCTGAAGCTTTCTTT; CDR3 protein: CASSQNAEAFF
J gene: TRBJ1-6; V gene: TRBV7-2; D gene: NA; clone size: few; CDR3 DNA: TGTGCCAGCAGCTTAGGCCCAGGGAGGGTCTCCTATAATTCACCCCTCCACTTT; CDR3 protein: CASSLGPGRVSYNSPLHF
J gene: TRBJ1-6; V gene: TRBV5-5; D gene: TRBD1; clone size: NA; CDR3 DNA: TGTGCCAGCAGCTCAAGACAGGGAGTGCCCACTATTAATTCACCCCTCCACTTT; CDR3 protein: CASSSRQGVPTINSPLHF
J gene: TRBJ1-1; V gene: TRBV4-2; D gene: NA; clone size: NA; CDR3 DNA: TGTGCCAGCAGCCAAGACCGATTGAACATGAACACTGAAGCTTTCTTT; CDR3 protein: CASSQDRLNMNTEAFF
J gene: TRBJ2-5; V gene: TRBV9; D gene: TRBD2; clone size: once; CDR3 DNA: TGTGCCAGCAGCGTAGGACTAGCGGGGGGCGAGACCCAGTACTTC; CDR3 protein: CASSVGLAGGETQYF
J gene: TRBJ2-5; V gene: TRBV7-3; D gene: TRBD1; clone size: NA; CDR3 DNA: TGTGCCAGCAGCTCGCACCCGGGACAGGGGCGCCAAGAGACCCAGTACTTC; CDR3 protein: CASSSHPGQGRQETQYF
J gene: TRBJ1-1; V gene: TRBV29-1; D gene: TRBD1; clone size: few; CDR3 DNA: TGCAGCGTGCTGACAGGGATTGGCGCTGAAGCTTTCTTT; CDR3 protein: CSVLTGIGAEAFF
J gene: TRBJ2-7; V gene: TRBV3-1/TRBV3-2; D gene: NA; clone size: NA; CDR3 DNA: TGTGCCAGCAGCCAAGATCCGTCTCGCACACCCGACTCCTACGAGCAGTACTTC; CDR3 protein: CASSQDPSRTPDSYEQYF
J gene: TRBJ2-1; V gene: TRBV9; D gene: TRBD2; clone size: NA; CDR3 DNA: TGTGCCAGCAGCGTAGCGACTAGCGGGTATTACAATGAGCAGTTCTTC; CDR3 protein: CASSVATSGYYNEQFF
J gene: TRBJ2-1; V gene: TRBV27; D gene: NA; clone size: NA; CDR3 DNA: TGTGCCAGCAGTCCAAATGGGTATGAGCAGTTCTTC; CDR3 protein: CASSPNGYEQFF
J gene: TRBJ2-1; V gene: TRBV9; D gene: TRBD2; clone size: few; CDR3 DNA: TGTGCCAGCAGCGAGCGGGGGGTCGCCAATGAGCAGTTCTTC; CDR3 protein: CASSERGVANEQFF
J gene: TRBJ2-7; V gene: TRBV28; D gene: NA; clone size: NA; CDR3 DNA: TGTGCCAGCAGTTCCGGGGTCTACGAGCAGTACTTC; CDR3 protein: CASSSGVYEQYF
J gene: TRBJ1-5; V gene: TRBV19; D gene: NA; clone size: NA; CDR3 DNA: TGTGCCAGTAGCCTGACAGAAACTCAGCCCCAGCATTTT; CDR3 protein: CASSLTETQPQHF